The 13 T cell receptor beta chains below were found in one sample sequenced in a study of CD8 T cells in cerebrospinal fluid in Alzheimer's disease. TCRdb reanalyzed the 10x single-cell sequencing reads, giving one entry per CDR3 protein sequence and no DNA. The sample table includes 1,000 to 1,500 distinct CDR3 sequences. The sample comprised cerebrospinal fluid. All receptors derive from a human donor in good health.

According to its frequency, this clonotype is medium-sized. This CDR3 is CASSLRRGSGRGETQYF. The chain recombines TRBV5-4 with TRBJ2-5; lacking DNA, the TRBD2 call made by TCRdb goes unchecked. The CDR3 totals 17 residues. In germline, CDR1 is SGHNT, CDR2 YYREEE (reference sequence).

This clonotype shows up as large by frequency. The rearrangement links TRBV5-1 to TRBJ1-2; the TCRdb D gene call, TRBD1, has no DNA to confirm it. The CDR3 is 15 residues long. Germline V CDR1 and CDR2: SGHRS, YFSETQ. The CDR3 region is CASSLDGQTEGGYTF.

Judged by frequency, this clonotype is large. The rearrangement joins TRBV28 to TRBJ2-4; TCRdb's D gene call, TRBD1, goes unchecked for lack of DNA. Germline CDR1 reads MDHEN; CDR2 reads SYDVKM. This CDR3 contains 14 residues. The CDR3 protein is CASSFGTGKNIQYF.

This clonotype is classed as medium-sized by frequency. The chain links TRBV5-4 to TRBJ2-1; as DNA is missing, the TRBD2 call by TCRdb cannot be tested. The CDR3 has 15 amino acids. The germline gives CDR1 SGHNT, CDR2 YYREEE (reference sequence). The CDR3 reads CASSLSSGSHNEQFF.

This clonotype registers medium-sized by frequency. The CDR3 loop reads CASSIGQVVSPLHF. V is TRBV19 and J is TRBJ1-6; the D call of TRBD1 rests on TCRdb alone, since no DNA is present to check it. There are 14 residues in the CDR3. The germline V gene has CDR1 LNHDA and CDR2 SQIVND (reference sequence).

This clonotype is called medium-sized (0.01 to 0.1%) based on its frequency. The genes are TRBV5-6 and TRBJ1-1. Germline V gives CDR1 SGHDT, CDR2 YYEEEE. There are 14 residues in the CDR3. CDR3 amino acids: CASTPYWMLTEAFF.

This clonotype is medium-sized (0.01 to 0.1%) by frequency. The rearrangement uses TRBV7-3 and TRBJ2-2; TCRdb lists TRBD2, though no DNA is available to test this call. The CDR3 is made up of 15 amino acids. The germline V gene has CDR1 SGHTA and CDR2 FQGTGA. The CDR3 reads CASSSGGVATGELFF. The full variable domain, its missing parts supplied by reference TRBV7-3 and TRBJ2-2, is GAGVSQTPSNKVTEKGKYVELRCDPISGHTALYWYRQSLGQGPEFLIYFQGTGAADDSGLPNDRFFAVRPEGSVSTLKIQRTERGDSAVYLCASSSGGVATGELFFGEGSRLTVL.

The V call is TRBV5-1, the J call TRBJ1-2; the TRBD1 assignment by TCRdb is unverifiable without DNA. The CDR3 loop spans 14 amino acids. Germline V gene lookup returns CDR1 SGHRS and CDR2 YFSETQ. Here the CDR3 reads CASSLEAGVSGYTF.

By frequency, this clonotype is medium-sized. The chain couples TRBV9 to TRBJ2-1. This CDR3 comprises 15 residues. Looked up from germline, CDR1 is SGDLS and CDR2 is YYNGEE. The CDR3 protein is CASSVEASSYNEQFF. Full variable domain (missing parts from reference TRBV9 and TRBJ2-1): DSGVTQTPKHLITATGQRVTLRCSPRSGDLSVYWYQQSLDQGLQFLIQYYNGEERAKGNILERFSAQQFPDLHSELNLSSLELGDSALYFCASSVEASSYNEQFFGPGTRLTVL.

This clonotype counts as medium-sized by frequency. The chain is built from TRBV3-1 and TRBJ2-5; absent DNA, TCRdb's TRBD1 call cannot be checked. In germline, CDR1 is LGHDT, CDR2 YNNKEL (reference sequence). The CDR3 has 14 amino acids. This chain's CDR3 is CASSQRQGQETQYF.

This clonotype is labeled medium-sized (0.01 to 0.1%) based on frequency. The chain couples TRBV9 to TRBJ2-1. Germline CDR1 SGDLS, CDR2 YYNGEE. CDR3 length equals 12 residues. The CDR3 region is CASSVVFTEQFF. The full variable domain, in which reference TRBV9 and TRBJ2-1 provide the parts outside the CDR3, is DSGVTQTPKHLITATGQRVTLRCSPRSGDLSVYWYQQSLDQGLQFLIQYYNGEERAKGNILERFSAQQFPDLHSELNLSSLELGDSALYFCASSVVFTEQFFGPGTRLTVL.

This clonotype is identified as medium-sized from frequency. The V gene is TRBV20-1, the J gene TRBJ2-1; TCRdb's D gene call, TRBD2, goes unchecked for lack of DNA. The CDR3 has 15 residues. Per the germline V gene, CDR1 is DFQATT and CDR2 is SNEGSKA (reference sequence). This CDR3 reads CSARVETSGSNEQFF.

The chain has TRBV12-3 or TRBV12-4 and TRBJ2-2; TCRdb lists TRBD2, though no DNA is available to test this call. The CDR3 consists of 15 residues. This CDR3 is CASSLVGAGTGELFF.